The 23 T cell receptor beta chains below were found in one sample sequenced in a study of graft-versus-host responses after intestinal transplantation. No antigen is known for these receptors. Libraries were prepared by immunoSEQ multiplex PCR; TCRdb keeps only in-frame clonotypes and omits some of them. The sample holds 40,000 to 55,000 clones, 70% to 90% seen once. The material sequenced was unstimulated CD4+ T cells sorted from spleen or lymph node cells, taken before transplant. Receptor source: a human donor who was the organ donor for an intestinal transplant.

This clone was picked up one time. The chain links TRBV5-1 to TRBJ2-5, with TRBD1 as a possible D gene (6 bases). TRBJ2-7 explains the end of the DNA better; the J call may be wrong. Germline CDR1 reads SGHRS; CDR2 reads YFSETQ. The CDR3 loop spans 13 amino acids. The CDR3 protein is CASSFIQGYEQYF. In nucleotides, the CDR3 is TGCGCCAGCAGCTTCATACAGGGATACGAGCAGTACTTC.

This clone appeared once. V and J are TRBV7-6 and TRBJ2-2; the match to TRBD2 covers 11 bases. This CDR3 is built from 19 residues. The junction had 15 bases not matched to a gene; V was cut back by 5 bases and J by 4 bases. Germline assignment: CDR1 SGHVS and CDR2 FNYEAQ. CDR3 DNA sequence: TGTGCCAGCAGCCCCACTCTCTTTAGCGGGAGGGGCGGCACCGGGGAGCTGTTTTTT. Its protein is CASSPTLFSGRGGTGELFF.

The genes are TRBV9 and TRBJ2-7; a possible D gene is TRBD1 (6 bases). Germline V gene lookup returns CDR1 SGDLS and CDR2 YYNGEE. This CDR3 region has 12 residues. Trimming removed 2 bases at V and 5 bases at J, with 8 bases between. CDR3: CASSVGANEQYF. The CDR3 DNA sequence: TGTGCCAGCAGCGTGGGGGCTAACGAGCAGTACTTC.

The chain employs TRBV4-1 and TRBJ2-1; 10 nucleotides line up with TRBD2. Germline CDR1 is MGHRA and CDR2 is YSYEKL. Losses at the gene ends were 0 bases for V and 0 bases for J; bases not matched to a gene: 11. This CDR3 is built from 20 residues. This chain's CDR3 is CASSQDRLAGVLSSYNEQFF. The CDR3 DNA follows: TGCGCCAGCAGCCAAGATAGGCTAGCGGGAGTCCTTAGCTCCTACAATGAGCAGTTCTTC.

The V gene is TRBV27, the J gene TRBJ2-1, with 10 bases aligning to TRBD2. The trim removed 6 bases at V and 7 bases at J, leaving 6 bases unmatched. The CDR3 has 14 amino acids. Per germline, CDR1 MNHEY and CDR2 SMNVEV (reference sequence). For the CDR3, the DNA is TGTGCCAGCAGAGCGGGAGGGCCGTTAAATGAGCAGTTCTTC. Translating it yields CASRAGGPLNEQFF.

The rearrangement joins TRBV20-1 to TRBJ2-7; D possibly corresponds to TRBD2 (5 bases). This CDR3 is 10 amino acids long. V was cut by 6 bases and J by 4 bases, with 7 bases left in between. Germline assignment: CDR1 DFQATT and CDR2 SNEGSKA (reference sequence). CDR3 in DNA: TGCAGTGCCGGGGAATACGAGCAGTACTTC. It is translated as CSAGEYEQYF.

The genes are TRBV27 and TRBJ2-7, with 10 bases aligning to TRBD1. The germline V gene encodes CDR1 MNHEY and CDR2 SMNVEV (reference sequence). The J segment lost 2 bases and the V segment lost 5 bases, leaving 12 bases of the junction unmatched. This CDR3 is 17 amino acids long. The DNA of the CDR3 is TGTGCCAGCAGTCCACTACCCGGACAGGGGGAAACCTACGAGCAGTACTTC. Residues: CASSPLPGQGETYEQYF.

V is TRBV5-6 and J is TRBJ1-1; the D gene is possibly TRBD1 (6 bases). Trimming took 3 bases from V and 3 from J, leaving 12 bases between them. The CDR3 covers 14 residues. CDR1 and CDR2 (germline): SGHDT, YYEEEE. Here the CDR3 DNA reads TGTGCCAGCAGCTCCCGGGACATCGACACTGAAGCTTTCTTT. Encoded protein: CASSSRDIDTEAFF.

V is TRBV30 and J is TRBJ1-5, with D possibly being TRBD1 (5 bases). Trimming left V 2 bases short and J 5 bases short, with 13 bases between. Germline assignment: CDR1 GTSNPN and CDR2 SVGIG (reference sequence). CDR3 length: 14 residues. This chain's CDR3 is CAWSLDGGYQPQHF. CDR3 DNA: TGTGCCTGGAGTTTAGATGGGGGGTATCAGCCCCAGCATTTT. Full variable domain (rest looked up from reference TRBV30 and TRBJ1-5): SQTIHQWPATLVQPVGSPLSLECTVEGTSNPNLYWYRQAAGRGLQLLFYSVGIGQISSEVPQNLSASRPQDRQFILSSKKLLLSDSGFYLCAWSLDGGYQPQHFGDGTRLSIL.

The chain employs TRBV30 and TRBJ1-5; D might be TRBD1 (5 bases). CDR3 length equals 12 residues. The V end lost 3 bases, the J end lost 6 bases, and 9 bases lay between the germline ends. Per the germline V gene, CDR1 is GTSNPN and CDR2 is SVGIG (reference sequence). For the CDR3, the DNA is TGTGCCTGGAGCGCAGGGTCTCAGCCCCAGCATTTT. Its translation is CAWSAGSQPQHF.

V usage is TRBV19 and J usage is TRBJ2-7; 8 bases fit TRBD2. CDR3 size: 16 residues. J was trimmed by 2 bases and V by 8 bases; bases with no gene match: 14. The germline V gene has CDR1 LNHDA and CDR2 SQIVND (reference sequence). CDR3 sequence reads: CASRGGPDSGTYEQYF. The CDR3, as DNA: TGTGCCAGTCGGGGAGGGCCTGATAGCGGGACCTACGAGCAGTACTTC.

The CDR3 loop is CASSFGGTYSTDTQYF. Written as DNA, the CDR3 is TGTGCCAGCAGCTTTGGGGGGACGTATAGCACAGATACGCAGTATTTT. The chain uses TRBV5-8 and TRBJ2-3, with D perhaps TRBD2 (6 bases). Germline V gene data show CDR1 as SGHTS and CDR2 as YDEGEE. This CDR3 has 16 residues. V was pared by 2 bases and J by 0 bases, with 13 bases between.

The chain carries TRBV4-2 and TRBJ2-5, with D possibly TRBD1 on 8 matching bases. The length of the CDR3 is 15 residues. Trimming took off 4 bases at V and 4 bases at J, with 16 bases between the two ends. Germline loops: CDR1 LGHNA, CDR2 YNFKEQ. The CDR3: CASSPSTGEGETQYF. The CDR3 DNA follows: TGTGCCAGCAGCCCGTCGACAGGGGAGGGAGAGACCCAGTACTTC.

V usage is TRBV28 and J usage is TRBJ2-1; weak D call: TRBD2 (5 bases). The V and J ends lost 2 bases and 4 bases respectively, with 12 bases between them. Germline V gene lookup returns CDR1 MDHEN and CDR2 SYDVKM. CDR3 length: 15 residues. Here the CDR3 DNA reads TGTGCCAGCAGTTTACGCCTTACTAGATACAATGAGCAGTTCTTC. Encoded protein: CASSLRLTRYNEQFF.

V is TRBV7-2 and J is TRBJ2-7; 8 bases map to TRBD2. Germline CDR1 and CDR2: SGHTA and FQGNSA. The CDR3 totals 14 residues. With 1 base clipped from V and 5 bases from J, the junction kept 4 bases outside the gene matches. CDR3: CASSLVAGPDEQYF. The CDR3 nucleotides read TGTGCCAGCAGCTTAGTAGCGGGACCCGACGAGCAGTACTTC.

J is TRBJ2-3 and V is TRBV6-4; weak D call: TRBD1 (5 bases). Trimming took off 3 bases at V and 2 bases at J, with 15 bases between the two ends. Per germline, CDR1 MRHNA and CDR2 SNTAGT. The length of the CDR3 is 16 residues. CDR3 in amino acids: CASSEGETHDTDTQYF. CDR3 sequence (DNA): TGTGCCAGCAGTGAAGGGGAAACCCACGACACAGATACGCAGTATTTT.

This chain uses TRBV6-1 with TRBJ1-2; 7 bases line up with TRBD1. V was pared by 10 bases and J by 7 bases, with 9 bases of the junction left unmatched. There are 12 residues in the CDR3. CDR1 and CDR2 from the germline V gene are MNHNS and SASEGT. In DNA, the CDR3 is TGTGCCACCATACAGGGGTTAGGTGGCTACACCTTC. As protein: CATIQGLGGYTF.

The chain links TRBV7-8 to TRBJ2-7, with TRBD1 matching over 7 bases. CDR1 is SGHVS, CDR2 FQNEAQ, per germline. V was clipped by 5 bases and J by 0 bases; unmatched bases: 4. The CDR3 extends over 14 amino acids. In nucleotides, the CDR3 is TGTGCCAGCAGCAGGACAGGCAGCTCCTACGAGCAGTACTTC. Protein product: CASSRTGSSYEQYF. Looking up the rest from reference TRBV7-8 and TRBJ2-7 gives the full variable domain: GAGVSQSPRYKVAKRGQDVALRCDPISGHVSLFWYQQALGQGPEFLTYFQNEAQLDKSGLPSDRFFAERPEGSVSTLKIQRTQQEDSAVYLCASSRTGSSYEQYFGPGTRLTVT.

V and J are TRBV27 and TRBJ2-1, with a weak D call TRBD1 (6 bases). The germline V gene encodes CDR1 MNHEY and CDR2 SMNVEV (reference sequence). The CDR3 contains 14 residues. Trimming took off 6 bases at V and 6 bases at J, with 15 bases between the two ends. CDR3 nucleotide sequence: TGTGCCAGCAGATGGGACATCGCCGCCAATGAGCAGTTCTTC. This codes for CASRWDIAANEQFF.

The chain combines TRBV6-6 with TRBJ2-2, with 10 bases matching TRBD2. The CDR3 covers 15 residues. The V gene's germline CDR1 is MNHNY and CDR2 SVGAGI (reference sequence). Losses at the gene ends were 4 bases for V and 1 base for J; bases not matched to a gene: 0. DNA of the CDR3: TGTGCCAGCAGTTTAGCGGGAGGGAACACCGGGGAGCTGTTTTTT. Residues: CASSLAGGNTGELFF.

The CDR3 nucleotides are TGTGCCTCCTCGGGGGGGCAGGGCTACACCTTC. As protein: CASSGGQGYTF. The gene calls are TRBV28 and TRBJ1-2; a possible D gene is TRBD1 (6 bases). From germline, CDR1 is MDHEN and CDR2 SYDVKM. The CDR3 is 11 residues long. V lost 11 bases and J 8 bases, leaving 15 bases between the germline ends.

The V gene is TRBV7-2, the J gene TRBJ2-1, with TRBD2 matching 8 bases. V lost 5 bases to trimming and J lost 8 bases; unmatched junction nucleotides: 8. Germline V lookup: CDR1 SGHTA, CDR2 FQGNSA. This CDR3 has 14 residues. CDR3 DNA sequence: TGTGCCAGCAGCAGCTTAGCGGGATGGGATGAGCAGTTCTTC. It codes for CASSSLAGWDEQFF. Supplemented by reference TRBV7-2 and TRBJ2-1, the full variable domain reads GAGVSQSPSNKVTEKGKDVELRCDPISGHTALYWYRQSLGQGLEFLIYFQGNSAPDKSGLPSDRFSAERTGGSVSTLTIQRTQQEDSAVYLCASSSLAGWDEQFFGPGTRLTVL.

This chain joins TRBV27 and TRBJ2-3; the D gene is possibly TRBD2 (6 bases). The germline V gene has CDR1 MNHEY and CDR2 SMNVEV (reference sequence). There are 13 residues in the CDR3. Trimming stripped 8 bases from V and 3 bases from J, with 12 bases between. The CDR3 nucleotides read TGTGCCAGCTGGAGACTAGGGACAGATACGCAGTATTTT. Its protein is CASWRLGTDTQYF.